Below, 18 T cell receptor beta chains from the same sample are listed, as sequenced in a study of CD8+ T cells in alopecia areata. Treatment: oral pan-JAK inhibitor, 5-10 mg twice daily. RNA, once extracted, was reverse transcribed into cDNA for use as the sequencing template. Here immunoSEQ multiplex PCR was the method, and the copy in TCRdb shows in-frame clones only, minus some. Among 180,000 or so clones listed, 40% to 65% were seen once. This material consisted of CD8+ T cells sorted from blood, taken at approximately week 52, from a patient treated with tofacitinib. These receptors came from a human donor with alopecia areata.

CDR3 protein: CASSSGTGSIYTF. The DNA for the CDR3 is TGCGCCAGCAGCTCCGGGACAGGATCCATCTACACCTTC. This chain uses TRBV5-1 with TRBJ1-2; 8 bases fit TRBD1. This CDR3 spans 13 amino acids. Germline V gene sequence: CDR1 SGHRS, CDR2 YFSETQ. Unmatched junction bases numbered 8, after V lost 3 bases and J lost 10 bases.

The rearrangement links TRBV10-3 to TRBJ2-1; D remains unclear. Germline assignment: CDR1 ENHRY and CDR2 SYGVKD. The CDR3 is 14 amino acids. The V and J ends lost 1 base and 2 bases respectively, with 6 bases between them. CDR3 sequence: CAISEWDPYNEQFF. In nucleotides, the CDR3 is TGTGCCATCAGTGAGTGGGATCCCTACAATGAGCAGTTCTTC.

This sequence joins TRBV30 and TRBJ1-5; possibly TRBD1 for D (5 bases). Germline V lookup: CDR1 GTSNPN, CDR2 SVGIG (reference sequence). V gave up 0 bases and J gave up 4 bases, with 19 bases separating them. The CDR3 is 17 residues long. The CDR3 nucleotides are TGTGCCTGGAGTGTACTCCTCGGACTGAAGGGGAATCAGCCCCAGCATTTT. Translating it yields CAWSVLLGLKGNQPQHF.

The chain has TRBV4-2 and TRBJ2-3, with D perhaps matching TRBD2 (7 bases). This CDR3 is built from 15 residues. V dropped 0 bases and J dropped 3 bases, with 10 bases sitting between them. In germline, CDR1 is LGHNA, CDR2 YNFKEQ. CDR3 sequence reads: CASSQEGGATDTQYF. The CDR3 region has the DNA TGTGCCAGCAGCCAAGAGGGGGGGGCGACAGATACGCAGTATTTT.

The chain combines TRBV13 with TRBJ2-7; no definite D call. The better agreement between TRBJ2-5 and the DNA end casts doubt on the J call. The germline V gene has CDR1 PRHDT and CDR2 FYEKMQ (reference sequence). This CDR3 region has 13 residues. CDR3 nucleotide sequence: TGTGCCAGCAGCCACGACATCCAAGAGACCCAGTACTTC. This codes for CASSHDIQETQYF.

This clone was seen only a few times. This chain connects TRBV29-1 to TRBJ2-5; unclear D gene. Deletions cut 1 base from V and 1 base from J, with 4 bases between. Germline V gene lookup returns CDR1 SQVTM and CDR2 ANQGSEA. The CDR3 has 12 amino acids. CDR3 bases: TGCAGCGTTGAAGGTAGCCAAGAGACCCAGTACTTC. Protein: CSVEGSQETQYF. Complete variable domain (other parts from reference TRBV29-1 and TRBJ2-5): SAVISQKPSRDICQRGTSLTIQCQVDSQVTMMFWYRQQPGQSLTLIATANQGSEATYESGFVIDKFPISRPNLTFSTLTVSNMSPEDSSIYLCSVEGSQETQYFGPGTRLLVL.

A single count supports this clone. This chain links TRBV4-3 with TRBJ2-7, with D maybe TRBD1 (5 bases). V dropped 1 base and J dropped 6 bases, with 13 bases sitting between them. The germline CDR1 and CDR2 sequences are LGHNA and YSLEER. The CDR3 is made up of 14 amino acids. The CDR3: CASSQVAGPAEQYF. In DNA form, the CDR3 reads TGCGCCAGCAGCCAAGTCGCAGGGCCGGCCGAGCAGTACTTC.

J is TRBJ1-1 and V is TRBV6-6; perhaps TRBD1 as D (5 bases). The length of the CDR3 is 11 residues. The germline CDR1 and CDR2 sequences are MNHNY and SVGAGI (reference sequence). V lost 6 bases and J 9 bases, leaving 11 bases between the germline ends. CDR3 nucleotide sequence: TGTGCCAGCAGATGGGGGGATCAAGCTTTCTTT. The encoded protein is CASRWGDQAFF.

This clone came up a few times. The J gene is TRBJ2-7, the V gene TRBV30; D uncertain. V was cut by 3 bases and J by 3 bases, with 15 bases left in between. This CDR3 is built from 14 residues. The germline gives CDR1 GTSNPN, CDR2 SVGIG (reference sequence). CDR3 residues: CAWSLRNSYYEQYF. CDR3 DNA: TGTGCCTGGAGCCTGCGTAACAGCTACTACGAGCAGTACTTC.

The CDR3 region is CSVERAGLGYTF. CDR3 sequence (DNA): TGCAGCGTTGAGAGGGCCGGTCTTGGCTACACCTTC. The rearrangement uses TRBV29-1 and TRBJ1-2; D gene unclear. V was trimmed by 3 bases and J by 7 bases, leaving 12 bases between them. The CDR3 loop spans 12 amino acids. CDR1 and CDR2 from the germline V gene are SQVTM and ANQGSEA.

This clone was observed a handful of times. The CDR3 region is CAWSVGVTMGETQYF. CDR3 DNA sequence: TGTGCCTGGAGTGTGGGGGTTACGATGGGAGAGACCCAGTACTTC. This chain uses TRBV30 with TRBJ2-5, with D tentatively TRBD1 or TRBD2 (5 bases each). Per germline, CDR1 GTSNPN and CDR2 SVGIG (reference sequence). CDR3 length: 15 amino acids. V gave up 0 bases and J gave up 4 bases, with 15 bases separating them.

As to this clone: Other DNA sequences in this specimen translate into the identical CDR3. The chain links TRBV7-9 to TRBJ2-5; D remains unclear. The V gene lost 3 bases and the J gene lost 4 bases, with 3 bases spanning the gap. This CDR3 is built from 11 residues. Germline assignment: CDR1 SEHNR and CDR2 FQNEAQ (reference sequence). The chain's CDR3 is CASSFSETQYF. In DNA form, the CDR3 reads TGTGCCAGCAGCTTTTCAGAGACCCAGTACTTC.

The V and J genes are TRBV7-2 and TRBJ2-7, with TRBD1 matching 11 bases. The germline V gene has CDR1 SGHTA and CDR2 FQGNSA. The CDR3 length is 15 residues. V gave up 3 bases and J gave up 5 bases; unmatched junction bases: 6. The CDR3 sequence: CASSFGTGGSDEQYF. The DNA of the CDR3 is TGTGCCAGCAGCTTCGGGACAGGGGGATCGGACGAGCAGTACTTC.

As for this clone: With only one base between it and a far larger clone, this is likely a read error. Other DNA sequences in this specimen translate into the identical CDR3. J is TRBJ2-3 and V is TRBV11-2, with TRBD2 matching over 13 bases. From germline, CDR1 is SGHAT and CDR2 FQNNGV. V dropped 5 bases and J dropped 5; count of bases not matched to a gene: 7. The CDR3 loop spans 16 amino acids. The CDR3 DNA reads as TGTGCCAGCAGCCAAGGTAGACTAGCGGGGGGAGATACGCAGTATTTT. Its translation: CASSQGRLAGGDTQYF.

V usage is TRBV29-1 and J usage is TRBJ2-3; no definite D call. Trimming removed 7 bases at V and 1 base at J, with 18 bases between. Germline values: CDR1 SQVTM, CDR2 ANQGSEA. The CDR3 extends over 15 amino acids. In DNA form, the CDR3 reads TGCAGCGCCAGGACGGTGACGGTGGGCACAGATACGCAGTATTTT. Translation gives CSARTVTVGTDTQYF.

This clone was observed a handful of times. This rearrangement joins TRBV9 to TRBJ1-4; D ambiguous. The CDR3 covers 12 residues. Germline CDR1 is SGDLS and CDR2 is YYNGEE. The germline V and J ends were trimmed by 3 bases and 5 bases, with 5 bases remaining between them. CDR3 DNA sequence: TGTGCCAGCAGCGGGAGCAATGAAAAACTGTTTTTT. This sequence encodes CASSGSNEKLFF. The whole variable domain, remainder taken from reference TRBV9 and TRBJ1-4, is DSGVTQTPKHLITATGQRVTLRCSPRSGDLSVYWYQQSLDQGLQFLIQYYNGEERAKGNILERFSAQQFPDLHSELNLSSLELGDSALYFCASSGSNEKLFFGSGTQLSVL.

The gene calls are TRBV7-2 and TRBJ2-7; D gene unclear. The ends were cut back, 1 base at V and 2 bases at J, with 9 bases in the middle. The CDR3 length is 14 residues. Germline CDR1 and CDR2: SGHTA and FQGNSA. CDR3 DNA sequence: TGTGCCAGCAGCTTAGGGGATGAGGCCTACGAGCAGTACTTC. Translating gives CASSLGDEAYEQYF.

This chain uses TRBV6-6 with TRBJ2-7, with a tentative D call TRBD1 (6 bases). The CDR3 covers 13 residues. Germline CDR1 is MNHNY and CDR2 is SVGAGI (reference sequence). V was clipped by 6 bases and J by 1 base, with 10 bases between them. Here the CDR3 reads CASRGDISYEQYF. Written as DNA, the CDR3 is TGTGCCAGCAGGGGGGACATTTCCTACGAGCAGTACTTC.